Sequencing of this TCR beta chain was carried out in a study of T cells after yellow fever vaccination. Whole-study findings and limits: Weaker overall was a secondary response that nonetheless peaked faster, on day 5 versus 15.

Conversion of TCR transcripts into cDNA relied on 5'RACE template switching, which added a universal primer site and UMIs. TCRdb itself ran the 5' RACE reads through MiXCR, one entry per CDR3 protein. The sample has 400,000 or so distinct CDR3 sequences, roughly a sixth seen once; the top ten hold roughly a sixth. This CDR3 is built from 20 residues. The germline CDR1 and CDR2 sequences are MGHRA and YSYEKL. V gave up 1 base and J gave up 4 bases; unmatched junction bases: 12. Points on this clonotype: What it binds is unknown.

The chain is built from TRBV4-1 and TRBJ2-1; TRBD2 aligns across 14 bases. This TCR was sampled from a man aged 18 to 30 who received the YFV17D yellow fever vaccine. The material was PBMCs, obtained before the yellow fever booster vaccination. CDR3 bases: TGCGCCAGCAGCCAAGGGGAGACTAGCGGGGGGGCCAGACGTTACAATGAGCAGTTCTTC. As protein: CASSQGETSGGARRYNEQFF.